What follows are 28 T cell receptor beta chains derived from one specimen sequenced in a study of tumor-infiltrating lymphocytes in primary liver carcinoma. Unsorted whole blood supplied the RNA, and germline DNA was extracted too. A primer matching the constant region was used to make TCR beta cDNA from 450 to 500 ng of total RNA. Slightly modified ARM-PCR, run as three nested multiplex PCR rounds, produced the TCR beta libraries. Primers for the first two PCR rounds were TRBV1-TRBV30 forward primers and a C-beta reverse primer (roughly 10 cycles per round). From the multiplex PCR reads, TCRdb called clonotypes with MiXCR, one entry per CDR3 protein. The table includes hundreds of thousands of distinct CDR3 sequences, less than 75% detected once. What was sequenced was peripheral blood. These receptors were obtained from a man aged 35 to 55 with primary liver carcinoma and hepatitis B virus infection.

On this clonotype: The germline gene is not matched at one end of the junction; a read error may be the cause. The chain is built from TRBV11-2 and TRBJ2-2; D possibly matches TRBD1 or TRBD2 (5 bases each). This CDR3 is 15 amino acids long. Germline V gives CDR1 SGHAT, CDR2 FQNNGV. Written as DNA, the CDR3 is TGTGCCAGCAGCCTAACAAGGACGGGGACCGGGGAGCTGTCTTTT. This encodes CASSLTRTGTGELSF.

The chain joins TRBV28 to TRBJ2-1; unclear D gene. Germline CDR1 MDHEN, CDR2 SYDVKM. V lost 7 bases, J lost 5 bases, and 15 bases lay in between. The CDR3 runs 14 residues. CDR3 in amino acids: CASNSSPPHNEQFF. Written as DNA, the CDR3 is TGTGCCAGCAACTCCAGCCCCCCCCACAATGAGCAGTTCTTC.

Remarks on this clonotype: Germline is not matched at one junction end, which may reflect a read error. The gene calls are TRBV11-2 and TRBJ2-7, with 7 nucleotides matching TRBD2. The CDR3 extends over 16 amino acids. CDR1 is SGHAT and CDR2 is FQNNGV in the germline V gene. The CDR3 sequence is CASSLWSGKGLHEQYF. The CDR3 nucleotides read TGTGCCAGCAGCTTGTGGAGCGGGAAGGGTCTCCACGAGCAATACTTC.

A word on this clonotype: A much larger clone lies a single base off, so this may be a read error. The chain links TRBV14 to TRBJ1-2; D is undetermined. CDR1 is SGHDN, CDR2 FVKESK, per germline. The CDR3 covers 15 residues. V was pared by 2 bases and J by 3 bases, with 13 bases between. CDR3 region: CASSQWRGRDYGYTF. DNA for the CDR3: TGTGCCAGCAGCCAATGGCGGGGAAGGGACTATGGCTACACCTTC.

The CDR3 DNA reads TGTGACAACAGTAGGCGGGACTTATGGCAGGGGGAGACCCAGTACTTC. This sequence encodes CDNSRRDLWQGETQYF. The chain uses TRBV6-5 and TRBJ2-5; D is possibly TRBD1 or TRBD2 (6 bases each). The CDR3 length is 16 residues. Germline assignment: CDR1 MNHEY and CDR2 SVGAGI.

As for this clonotype: With a much larger clone just one base away, this may be a read error. The chain has TRBV4-2 and TRBJ2-1; 14 bases align to TRBD2. This CDR3 contains 16 residues. The V segment lost 3 bases and the J segment 12 bases; nucleotides outside the gene matches: 10. CDR1 is LGHNA and CDR2 is YNFKEQ in the germline V gene. CDR3 bases: TGTGCCAGCAGCCAGCCGGGACTAGCGGGAGATAGGGTGCAGTTCTTC. This codes for CASSQPGLAGDRVQFF.

This clonotype is a singleton in its sample. One end of the junction varies from germline; a read error may be responsible. The gene calls are TRBV10-3 and TRBJ2-3; either TRBD1 or TRBD2 may fit D (5 bases each). Germline lookup yields CDR1 ENHRY and CDR2 SYGVKD. CDR3 size: 14 residues. This CDR3 reads CAIGVGQTRDTQYF. CDR3 DNA: TGTGCCATCGGTGTAGGACAAACCCGGGATACGCAGTACTTT.

This clonotype was counted ten times or more. This sequence joins TRBV5-4 and TRBJ2-1; TRBD2 aligns across 7 bases. Germline V gene sequence: CDR1 SGHNT, CDR2 YYREEE (reference sequence). CDR3 length: 17 residues. J lost 1 base, V lost 0 bases, and 7 bases had no gene match. The CDR3 region has the DNA TGTGCCAGCAGCTTGGCTGGCGGGAGAGGTTCCTACAATGAGCAGTTCTTC. Protein product: CASSLAGGRGSYNEQFF.

Notes on this clonotype: Mismatch with germline at one junction end may stem from a read error. The chain employs TRBV25-1 and TRBJ1-6; D possibly corresponds to TRBD1 (6 bases). Germline V gives CDR1 MGHDK, CDR2 SYGVNS. CDR3 size: 17 residues. This CDR3 reads CACSAPGHFPYNSPLHF. The CDR3 DNA is TGTGCCTGCAGTGCCCCGGGACACTTTCCCTATAATTCACCCCTCCACTTT.

Concerning this clonotype: A read error may explain this, as a much larger clone is one base away. CDR3 nucleotide sequence: TGTGACAGCATTCTGGTGGGGAACTATGGCTACACCTTC. The encoded protein is CDSILVGNYGYTF. The genes are TRBV6-1 and TRBJ1-2; D is unresolved. This CDR3 spans 13 amino acids. Germline V gene sequence: CDR1 MNHNS, CDR2 SASEGT.

Turning to this clonotype: In this CDR3 the conserved last residue, phenylalanine or tryptophan, is missing, so a read error is likely. No DNA is shown, since the ends of the CDR3 on it are uncertain; the CDR3 is the one TCRdb lists. The chain uses TRBV11-2 and TRBJ2-7; whether TRBD1, the table's D call, matches the DNA was not checked. From germline, CDR1 is SGHAT and CDR2 FQNNGV. Counting both end residues, the CDR3 totals 14 amino acids. CDR3 loop: CASSLGPTGAEQYL.

In the case of this clonotype: This sequence may be a read error, since a much larger clone differs from it by one base. The CDR3 spells CVTERTSGKTDTQYF. The CDR3 bases are TGTGTCACCGAAAGAACTAGCGGGAAAACAGATACGCAGTATTTT. The V and J genes are TRBV6-6 and TRBJ2-3; 10 nucleotides line up with TRBD2. This CDR3 has 15 residues. Germline V CDR1 and CDR2: MNHNY, SVGAGI (reference sequence).

As to this clonotype: A much larger clone lies one base from this, so it may be a read error. This chain uses TRBV29-1 with TRBJ1-3, with 9 bases fitting TRBD1. After removal of 4 bases from V and 3 bases from J, the junction contained 7 bases not matched to a gene. The germline CDR1 and CDR2 sequences are SQVTM and ANQGSEA. This CDR3 is built from 15 residues. CDR3: CSVVGTGGLGNTIYF. CDR3 DNA: TGCAGCGTTGTAGGCACAGGGGGCCTTGGAAACACCATATATTTT.

The table lists this clonotype with many counts. The chain carries TRBV6-2 or TRBV6-3 and TRBJ2-5; D possibly corresponds to TRBD2 (6 bases). Germline CDR1 MNHEY, CDR2 SVGEGT. Trimming pared 6 bases from V and 10 bases from J, leaving 15 bases between. There are 12 residues in the CDR3. The CDR3 DNA reads as TGTGCCAGCAGCGCCGGAGGGGTTGGCCAGTACTTC. This encodes CASSAGGVGQYF.

About this clonotype itself: A much more abundant neighbour one base away suggests this may be a read error. The V call is TRBV6-2 or TRBV6-3, the J call TRBJ2-1; D not resolved. The V end lost 6 bases, the J end lost 9 bases, and 12 bases lay between the germline ends. The CDR3 has 12 residues. From germline, CDR1 is MNHEY and CDR2 SVGEGT. The CDR3 is CASSPSALEQFF. Here the CDR3 DNA reads TGTGCCAGCAGCCCCTCCGCCCTTGAGCAGTTCTTC.

Comments on this clonotype: This could be a read error, since a much larger clone is one nucleotide away. The chain employs TRBV11-2 and TRBJ2-2; TRBD2 might be the D (6 bases). This CDR3 is 16 amino acids long. CDR1 SGHAT and CDR2 FQNNGV come from the germline V gene. Trimming stripped 5 bases from V and 7 bases from J, with 20 bases between. Written as DNA, the CDR3 is TGTGCCAGCAGCCCCCAGATGGCGGGACGCATCGGGGAGCTGTTTTTT. This sequence encodes CASSPQMAGRIGELFF.

This rearrangement joins TRBV5-1 to TRBJ1-4, with D hard to call. The CDR3 runs 16 residues. The germline V gene encodes CDR1 SGHRS and CDR2 YFSETQ. V gave up 7 bases and J gave up 7 bases, with 23 bases separating them. CDR3 nucleotide sequence: TGCGCCAGCGGCCCCGATACCGGCAGGATCCGTGAAAAACTGTTTTTT. Its translation: CASGPDTGRIREKLFF.

This chain links TRBV30 with TRBJ1-2; D gene uncertain. Germline V gene data show CDR1 as GTSNPN and CDR2 as SVGIG (reference sequence). The V gene lost 5 bases and the J gene lost 0 bases, with 13 bases spanning the gap. The CDR3 runs 14 residues. The CDR3 spells CAWGTGSTNYGYTF. The CDR3 coding sequence is TGTGCCTGGGGAACCGGGTCTACTAACTATGGCTACACCTTC.

This clonotype came up once. Being one base from a much bigger clone, this may be a read error. The V gene is TRBV10-3, the J gene TRBJ2-2; 14 nucleotides match TRBD2. This CDR3 has 14 residues. Germline CDR1 ENHRY, CDR2 SYGVKD. CDR3 coding DNA: TGTGCCATCAGGGGACTAGCGGGAGCCGGGGGGCTGTTTTTT. As protein: CAIRGLAGAGGLFF.

Concerning this clonotype: At one boundary the junction diverges from the germline segment, which might be a read error. The chain is built from TRBV4-1 and TRBJ1-2; no clear D. The germline CDR1 and CDR2 sequences are MGHRA and YSYEKL. The CDR3 spans 13 residues. CDR3: CASSRDGNYGYTF. The CDR3 DNA reads as TGTGCCAGCAGCCGTGACGGTAACTATGGCTACACCTTC.

Note on this clonotype: A read error is likely, as this CDR3 ends without the conserved phenylalanine or tryptophan. The DNA for the CDR3 is TGTGCCAGCAGTGCGGGGACTAGGGGGTACGAGCAGTACTTA. Translation: CASSAGTRGYEQYL. The V call is TRBV11-2, the J call TRBJ2-7, with 8 positions matching TRBD2. The trim removed 6 bases at V and 4 bases at J, leaving 8 bases unmatched. CDR1 is SGHAT, CDR2 FQNNGV, per germline. This CDR3 contains 14 residues.

In this sample, this clonotype turned up a few times. A much bigger clone sits one base away, suggesting this may be a read error. The rearrangement uses TRBV29-1 and TRBJ2-5; possibly TRBD2 for D (7 bases). Trimming cost V 6 bases and J 5 bases, with 19 bases left between them. The CDR3 is made up of 14 amino acids. Germline V lookup: CDR1 SQVTM, CDR2 ANQGSEA. The CDR3 DNA sequence: TGCAGCGTCCGGGGAGGGGGTTTTAGTGAGACCCAGTACTTC. Translating it yields CSVRGGGFSETQYF.

This chain joins TRBV29-1 and TRBJ2-1; D is possibly TRBD2 (6 bases). Germline CDR1 SQVTM, CDR2 ANQGSEA. This CDR3 has 14 residues. V lost 6 bases to trimming and J lost 7 bases, with 19 bases between them. CDR3: CSVSGTSGWNEQFF. CDR3 sequence (DNA): TGCAGCGTCTCCGGGACCAGCGGGTGGAATGAGCAGTTCTTC.

This clonotype was picked up a small number of times. The V call is TRBV5-1, the J call TRBJ1-5; D is possibly TRBD1 (5 bases). Germline lookup yields CDR1 SGHRS and CDR2 YFSETQ. The CDR3 length is 15 residues. With 0 bases removed from V and 0 bases from J, the gap between germline ends came to 7 bases. The CDR3 DNA reads as TGCGCCAGCAGCTTGGGAGGGGTTAGCAATCAGCCCCAGCATTTT. It is translated as CASSLGGVSNQPQHF. The full variable domain, with the rest looked up from reference TRBV5-1 and TRBJ1-5, is KAGVTQTPRYLIKTRGQQVTLSCSPISGHRSVSWYQQTPGQGLQFLFEYFSETQRNKGNFPGRFSGRQFSNSRSEMNVSTLELGDSALYLCASSLGGVSNQPQHFGDGTRLSIL.

In the case of this clonotype: A much larger clone lies one base from this, so it may be a read error. The V and J genes are TRBV5-5 and TRBJ2-3; D is perhaps TRBD2 (5 bases). Trimming shortened V by 10 bases and J by 5 bases, and 17 bases separated the two germline ends. Germline V gives CDR1 SGHKS, CDR2 YYEKEE (reference sequence). The CDR3 is 13 residues long. This CDR3 reads CAGNYGAGDTQYF. CDR3 bases: TGTGCCGGCAACTACGGCGCGGGAGATACGCAGTATTTT.

This clonotype occurred many times. The rearrangement uses TRBV5-4 and TRBJ1-6; 7 bases line up with TRBD1. Germline CDR1 SGHNT, CDR2 YYREEE (reference sequence). Losses at the gene ends were 5 bases for V and 8 bases for J; bases not matched to a gene: 7. This CDR3 is built from 14 residues. CDR3 sequence reads: CASRVEQGDSPLHF. CDR3 in DNA: TGTGCCAGCAGAGTTGAGCAGGGGGATTCACCCCTCCACTTT.

The V call is TRBV6-5, the J call TRBJ2-7, with 7 bases fitting TRBD2. The tail of the sequence fits TRBJ2-1 better, so the J call may be wrong. CDR3 length: 13 amino acids. The germline V gene encodes CDR1 MNHEY and CDR2 SVGAGI. The CDR3 bases are TGTGCCAGCGGTGAGACTAGCAGCTACGAGCAGTTCTTC. This gives the protein CASGETSSYEQFF.

As for this clonotype: A read error is likely, as this CDR3 ends without the conserved phenylalanine or tryptophan. Because the CDR3's place on the DNA is in doubt, the DNA is left out and the CDR3 is given as listed by TCRdb. V gene TRBV11-3 combines with J gene TRBJ2-1. The CDR3 has 15 amino acids, counting both end residues. Germline V gene data show CDR1 as SGHNT and CDR2 as YENEEA. The CDR3 sequence: CASSLDQGSYNEKFL.